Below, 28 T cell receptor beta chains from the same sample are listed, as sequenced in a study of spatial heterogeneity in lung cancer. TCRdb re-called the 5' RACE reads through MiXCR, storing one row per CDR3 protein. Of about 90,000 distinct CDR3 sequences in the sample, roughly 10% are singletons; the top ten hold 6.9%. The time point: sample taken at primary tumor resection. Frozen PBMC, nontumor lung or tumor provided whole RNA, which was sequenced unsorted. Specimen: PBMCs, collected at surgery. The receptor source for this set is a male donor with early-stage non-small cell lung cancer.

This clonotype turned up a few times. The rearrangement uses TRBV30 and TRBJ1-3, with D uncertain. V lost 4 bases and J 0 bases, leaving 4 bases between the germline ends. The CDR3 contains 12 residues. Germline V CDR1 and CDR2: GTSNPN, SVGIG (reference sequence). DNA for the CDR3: TGTGCCTGGAAAGTCTCTGGAAACACCATATATTTT. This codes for CAWKVSGNTIYF.

CDR3 sequence: CASRPGTGRGEQYF. The CDR3 DNA sequence: TGTGCCAGCAGGCCCGGGACAGGGAGAGGCGAGCAGTACTTC. This chain links TRBV28 with TRBJ2-7; 9 nucleotides match TRBD1. The V gene's germline CDR1 is MDHEN and CDR2 SYDVKM. The trim removed 6 bases at V and 6 bases at J, leaving 9 bases unmatched. The CDR3 runs 14 residues.

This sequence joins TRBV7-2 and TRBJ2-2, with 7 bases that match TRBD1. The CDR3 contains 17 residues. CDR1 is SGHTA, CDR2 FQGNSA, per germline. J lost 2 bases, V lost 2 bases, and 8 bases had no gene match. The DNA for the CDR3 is TGTGCCAGCAGCTTAACATCCGGGACAGTTAACACCGGGGAGCTGTTTTTT. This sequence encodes CASSLTSGTVNTGELFF.

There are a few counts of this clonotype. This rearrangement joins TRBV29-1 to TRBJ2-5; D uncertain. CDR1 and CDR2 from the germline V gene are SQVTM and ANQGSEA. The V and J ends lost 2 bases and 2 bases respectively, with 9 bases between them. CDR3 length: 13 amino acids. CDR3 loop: CSVERHQQETQYF. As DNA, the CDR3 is TGCAGCGTTGAAAGACATCAGCAAGAGACCCAGTACTTC.

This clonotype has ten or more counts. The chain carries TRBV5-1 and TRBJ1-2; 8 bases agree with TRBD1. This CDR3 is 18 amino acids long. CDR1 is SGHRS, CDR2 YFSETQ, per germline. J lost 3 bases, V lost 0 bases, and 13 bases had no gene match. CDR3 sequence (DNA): TGCGCCAGCAGCTTGGCCCCCAAGCCCGGACAGGGCGACTATGGCTACACCTTC. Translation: CASSLAPKPGQGDYGYTF. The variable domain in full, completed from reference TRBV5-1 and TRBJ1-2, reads KAGVTQTPRYLIKTRGQQVTLSCSPISGHRSVSWYQQTPGQGLQFLFEYFSETQRNKGNFPGRFSGRQFSNSRSEMNVSTLELGDSALYLCASSLAPKPGQGDYGYTFGSGTRLTVV.

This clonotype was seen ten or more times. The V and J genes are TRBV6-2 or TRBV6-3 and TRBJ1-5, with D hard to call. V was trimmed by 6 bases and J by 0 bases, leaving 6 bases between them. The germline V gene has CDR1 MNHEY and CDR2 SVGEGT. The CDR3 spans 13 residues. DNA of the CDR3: TGTGCCAGCAGGAAAAATAGCAATCAGCCCCAGCATTTT. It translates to CASRKNSNQPQHF.

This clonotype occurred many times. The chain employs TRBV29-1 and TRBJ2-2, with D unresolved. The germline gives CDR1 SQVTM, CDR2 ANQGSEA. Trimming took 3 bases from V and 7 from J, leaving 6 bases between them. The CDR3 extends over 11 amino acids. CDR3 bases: TGCAGCGTTGAGAGGCTCGGGGAGCTGTTTTTT. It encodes CSVERLGELFF.

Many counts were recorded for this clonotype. CDR3 sequence: CSARGGQNYGYTF. CDR3 DNA sequence: TGCAGTGCTAGAGGGGGACAGAACTATGGCTACACCTTC. The rearrangement joins TRBV20-1 to TRBJ1-2; TRBD1 aligns across 7 bases. With V trimmed by 1 base and J by 2 bases, 1 base remained unmatched. Germline CDR1 and CDR2: DFQATT and SNEGSKA (reference sequence). The CDR3 totals 13 residues.

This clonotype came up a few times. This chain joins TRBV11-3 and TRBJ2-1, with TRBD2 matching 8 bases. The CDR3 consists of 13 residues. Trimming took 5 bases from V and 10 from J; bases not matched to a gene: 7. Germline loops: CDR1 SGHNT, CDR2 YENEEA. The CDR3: CASSLGGAEEQFF. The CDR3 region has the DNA TGTGCCAGCAGCCTCGGGGGGGCGGAGGAGCAGTTCTTC.

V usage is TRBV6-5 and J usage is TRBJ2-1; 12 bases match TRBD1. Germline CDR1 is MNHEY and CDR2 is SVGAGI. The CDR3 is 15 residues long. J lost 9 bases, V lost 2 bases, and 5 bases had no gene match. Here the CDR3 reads CASSYEGTGGREQFF. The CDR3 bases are TGTGCCAGCAGTTACGAGGGGACAGGGGGCCGTGAGCAGTTCTTC.

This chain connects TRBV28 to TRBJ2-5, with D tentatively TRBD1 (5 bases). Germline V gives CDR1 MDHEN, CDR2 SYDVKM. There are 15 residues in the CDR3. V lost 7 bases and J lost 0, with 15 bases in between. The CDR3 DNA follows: TGTGCCAGCACCCAAGACAGCTTGTACCAAGAGACCCAGTACTTC. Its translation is CASTQDSLYQETQYF. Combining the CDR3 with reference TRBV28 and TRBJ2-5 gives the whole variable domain DVKVTQSSRYLVKRTGEKVFLECVQDMDHENMFWYRQDPGLGLRLIYFSYDVKMKEKGDIPEGYSVSREKKERFSLILESASTNQTSMYLCASTQDSLYQETQYFGPGTRLLVL.

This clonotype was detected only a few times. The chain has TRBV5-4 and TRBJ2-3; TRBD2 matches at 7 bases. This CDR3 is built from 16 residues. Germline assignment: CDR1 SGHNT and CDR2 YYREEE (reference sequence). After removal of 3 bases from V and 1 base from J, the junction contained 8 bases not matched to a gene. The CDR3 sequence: CASSSGRGVGTDTQYF. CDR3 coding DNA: TGTGCCAGCAGCTCGGGGAGGGGAGTTGGCACAGATACGCAGTATTTT.

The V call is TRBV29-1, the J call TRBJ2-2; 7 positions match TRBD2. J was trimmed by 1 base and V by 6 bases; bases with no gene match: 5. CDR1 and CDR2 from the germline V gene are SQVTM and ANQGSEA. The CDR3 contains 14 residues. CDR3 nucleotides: TGCAGCGTCTCAAGCGGGAAGAACACCGGGGAGCTGTTTTTT. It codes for CSVSSGKNTGELFF.

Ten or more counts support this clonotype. This CDR3 is CSGVLAKNIQYF. The CDR3 DNA reads TGCAGCGGGGTTCTAGCCAAAAACATTCAGTACTTC. The chain recombines TRBV29-1 with TRBJ2-4; D unclear. This CDR3 contains 12 residues. Per germline, CDR1 SQVTM and CDR2 ANQGSEA. The ends were cut back, 7 bases at V and 0 bases at J, with 7 bases in the middle.

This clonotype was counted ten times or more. The DNA of the CDR3 is TGTGCCAGCAGTCTTAAGTCGGGGACGGTGCAGTACTTC. The encoded protein is CASSLKSGTVQYF. The chain has TRBV11-2 and TRBJ2-7, with D perhaps being TRBD1 or TRBD2 (5 bases each). CDR3 length: 13 residues. Germline V CDR1 and CDR2: SGHAT, FQNNGV. Trimming pared 6 bases from V and 9 bases from J, leaving 18 bases between.

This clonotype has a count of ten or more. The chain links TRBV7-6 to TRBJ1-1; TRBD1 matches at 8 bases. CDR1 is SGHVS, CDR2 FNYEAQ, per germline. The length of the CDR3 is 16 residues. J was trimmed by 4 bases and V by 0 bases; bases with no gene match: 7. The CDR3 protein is CASSLARQGQVTEAFF. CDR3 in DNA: TGTGCCAGCAGCTTAGCCCGTCAGGGACAGGTCACTGAAGCTTTCTTT.

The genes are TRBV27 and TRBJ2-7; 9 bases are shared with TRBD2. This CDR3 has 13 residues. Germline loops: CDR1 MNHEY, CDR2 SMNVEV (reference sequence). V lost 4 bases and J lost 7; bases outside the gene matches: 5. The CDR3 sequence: CASSWDSGGEQYF. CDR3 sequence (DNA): TGTGCCAGCAGTTGGGATAGCGGGGGTGAGCAGTACTTC.

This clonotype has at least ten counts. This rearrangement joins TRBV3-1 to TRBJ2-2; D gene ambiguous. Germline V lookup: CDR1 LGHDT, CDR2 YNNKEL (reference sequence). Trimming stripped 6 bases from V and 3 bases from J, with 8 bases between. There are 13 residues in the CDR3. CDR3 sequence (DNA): TGTGCCAGCAGGAACCTAGACACCGGGGAGCTGTTTTTT. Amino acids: CASRNLDTGELFF.

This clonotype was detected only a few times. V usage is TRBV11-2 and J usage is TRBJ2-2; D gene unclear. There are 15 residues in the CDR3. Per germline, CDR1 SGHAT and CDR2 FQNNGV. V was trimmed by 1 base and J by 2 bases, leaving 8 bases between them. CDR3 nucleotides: TGTGCCAGCAGCTTAGGTAACCCAAACACCGGGGAGCTGTTTTTT. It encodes CASSLGNPNTGELFF.

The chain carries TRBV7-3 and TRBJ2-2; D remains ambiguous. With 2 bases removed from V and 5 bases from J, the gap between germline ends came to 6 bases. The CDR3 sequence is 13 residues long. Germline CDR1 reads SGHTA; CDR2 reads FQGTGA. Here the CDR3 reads CASSLHGTGELFF. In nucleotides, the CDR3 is TGTGCCAGCAGCTTACATGGGACCGGGGAGCTGTTTTTT.

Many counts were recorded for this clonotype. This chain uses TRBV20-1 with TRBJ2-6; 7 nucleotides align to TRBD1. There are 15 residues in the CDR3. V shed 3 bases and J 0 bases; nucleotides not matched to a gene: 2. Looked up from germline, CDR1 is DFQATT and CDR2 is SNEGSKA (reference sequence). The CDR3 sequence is CSASEGASGANVLTF. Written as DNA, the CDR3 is TGCAGTGCTAGTGAGGGGGCCTCTGGGGCCAACGTCCTGACTTTC.

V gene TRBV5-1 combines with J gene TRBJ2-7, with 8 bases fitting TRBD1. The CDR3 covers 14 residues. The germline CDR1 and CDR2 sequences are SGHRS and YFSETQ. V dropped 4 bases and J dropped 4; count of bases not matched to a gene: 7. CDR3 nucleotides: TGCGCCAGCAGCACAGGACAGGGAGGTTACGAGCAGTACTTC. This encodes CASSTGQGGYEQYF.

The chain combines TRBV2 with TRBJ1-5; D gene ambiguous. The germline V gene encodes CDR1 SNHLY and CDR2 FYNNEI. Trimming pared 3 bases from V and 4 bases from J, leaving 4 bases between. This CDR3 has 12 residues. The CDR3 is CASSEWNQPQHF. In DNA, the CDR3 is TGTGCCAGCAGTGAGTGGAATCAGCCCCAGCATTTT.

CDR3 amino acids: CASSSPGGGTTGELFF. CDR3 nucleotides: TGTGCCAGCAGCTCACCGGGAGGGGGCACGACCGGGGAGCTGTTTTTT. This chain connects TRBV7-8 to TRBJ2-2; TRBD2 is a possible D gene (8 bases). Germline lookup yields CDR1 SGHVS and CDR2 FQNEAQ. The CDR3 runs to 16 residues. Trimming removed 4 bases at V and 5 bases at J, with 17 bases between.

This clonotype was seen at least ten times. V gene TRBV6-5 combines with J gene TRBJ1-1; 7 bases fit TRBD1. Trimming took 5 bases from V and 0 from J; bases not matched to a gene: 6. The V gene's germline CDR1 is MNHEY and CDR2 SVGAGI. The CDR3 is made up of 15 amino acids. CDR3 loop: CASSLSGGMNTEAFF. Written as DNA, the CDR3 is TGTGCCAGCAGTCTCTCAGGGGGAATGAACACTGAAGCTTTCTTT.

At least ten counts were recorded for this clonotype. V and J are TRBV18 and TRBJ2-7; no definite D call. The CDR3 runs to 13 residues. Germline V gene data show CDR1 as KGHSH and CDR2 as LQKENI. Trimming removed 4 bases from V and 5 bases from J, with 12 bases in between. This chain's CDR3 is CASSLRPLDEQYF. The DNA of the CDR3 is TGTGCCAGCTCACTGAGACCCCTTGACGAGCAGTACTTC.

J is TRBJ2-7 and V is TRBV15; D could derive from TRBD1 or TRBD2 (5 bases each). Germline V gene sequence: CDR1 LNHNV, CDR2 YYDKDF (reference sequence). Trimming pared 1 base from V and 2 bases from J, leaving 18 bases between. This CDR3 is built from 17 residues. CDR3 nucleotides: TGTGCCACCAGCAGAGTTCCGTCCGGGACGGGGACCTACGAGCAGTACTTC. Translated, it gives CATSRVPSGTGTYEQYF. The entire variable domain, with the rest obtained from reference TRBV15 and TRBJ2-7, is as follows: DAMVIQNPRYQVTQFGKPVTLSCSQTLNHNVMYWYQQKSSQAPKLLFHYYDKDFNNEADTPDNFQSRRPNTSFCFLDIRSPGLGDTAMYLCATSRVPSGTGTYEQYFGPGTRLTVT.

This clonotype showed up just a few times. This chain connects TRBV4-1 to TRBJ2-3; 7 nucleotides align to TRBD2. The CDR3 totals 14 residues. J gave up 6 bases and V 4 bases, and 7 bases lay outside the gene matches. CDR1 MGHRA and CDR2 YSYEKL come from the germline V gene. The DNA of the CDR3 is TGCGCCAGCAGCCCCCTGGCGGGAGTGGATACGCAGTATTTT. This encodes CASSPLAGVDTQYF.